These 8 T cell receptor beta chains were all obtained from the same sample, sequenced in a study of CD8+ T cells in alopecia areata. RNA was extracted and reverse transcribed into cDNA as the sequencing template. Sequencing was performed with immunoSEQ multiplex PCR; in TCRdb, only in-frame clones are kept and a portion is missing. The sample records about 250,000 clones, about 60% being singletons. Treatment denoted: oral pan-JAK inhibitor, 5-10 mg twice daily. The specimen comprised CD4+ T cells sorted from blood, sampled at roughly week 52, from a patient treated with tofacitinib. Every receptor here comes from a human donor with alopecia areata.

This chain connects TRBV6-5 to TRBJ2-5, with TRBD1 matching over 8 bases. J gave up 4 bases and V 6 bases, and 10 bases lay outside the gene matches. CDR1 and CDR2 from the germline V gene are MNHEY and SVGAGI. The CDR3 consists of 15 residues. The CDR3 bases are TGTGCCAGCAGCCTCCTACAGGGGGGTCGAGAGACCCAGTACTTC. This sequence encodes CASSLLQGGRETQYF.

This rearrangement joins TRBV20-1 to TRBJ2-7, with D perhaps matching TRBD1 or TRBD2 (6 bases each). This CDR3 is 11 amino acids long. The germline CDR1 and CDR2 sequences are DFQATT and SNEGSKA (reference sequence). V was shortened by 6 bases and J by 5 bases, with 11 bases between the two germline ends. The CDR3 region has the DNA TGCAGTGCCCCGAGGGGGGACGAGCAGTACTTC. It is translated as CSAPRGDEQYF.

Only a few counts were recorded for this clone. The CDR3 DNA is TGCAGCGTTGCTCTGGAAGCCGGAAACACCATATATTTT. It specifies CSVALEAGNTIYF. The V gene is TRBV29-1, the J gene TRBJ1-3; D gene ambiguous. This CDR3 has 13 amino acids. V dropped 4 bases and J dropped 4 bases, with 11 bases sitting between them. Germline V gene lookup returns CDR1 SQVTM and CDR2 ANQGSEA.

This clone was recorded many times. This chain connects TRBV7-2 to TRBJ1-6; 7 bases are a match to TRBD1. Losses at the gene ends were 1 base for V and 8 bases for J; bases not matched to a gene: 5. Germline V CDR1 and CDR2: SGHTA, FQGNSA. The length of the CDR3 is 15 residues. This CDR3 reads CASSLGQGTDSPLHF. CDR3 in DNA: TGTGCCAGCAGCTTAGGACAGGGTACGGATTCACCCCTCCACTTT.

This chain joins TRBV10-3 and TRBJ2-5, with D unresolved. There are 15 residues in the CDR3. In germline, CDR1 is ENHRY, CDR2 SYGVKD. Between the trimmed V and J ends, which lost 0 bases and 4 bases, there was a span of 12 bases. In nucleotides, the CDR3 is TGTGCCATCAGTGAGTCGATTACGGGCCCAGAGACCCAGTACTTC. Amino acids: CAISESITGPETQYF.

A few counts support this clone. This chain joins TRBV29-1 and TRBJ2-1, with 10 bases matching TRBD2. The germline V gene has CDR1 SQVTM and CDR2 ANQGSEA. The CDR3 is made up of 13 amino acids. After removal of 6 bases from V and 9 bases from J, the junction contained 8 bases not matched to a gene. This chain's CDR3 is CSVLAGGTGEQFF. CDR3 nucleotides: TGCAGCGTCTTAGCGGGGGGCACCGGTGAGCAGTTCTTC.

This clone was detected only a few times. The chain links TRBV29-1 to TRBJ1-4; D gene uncertain. Between the trimmed V and J ends, which lost 6 bases and 5 bases, there was a span of 13 bases. Germline V gene lookup returns CDR1 SQVTM and CDR2 ANQGSEA. This CDR3 is 13 amino acids long. The CDR3 region has the DNA TGCAGCGTCTTGAGCGGGTCGAATGAAAAACTGTTTTTT. Amino acids: CSVLSGSNEKLFF.

The rearrangement uses TRBV2 and TRBJ2-3; no definite D call. Germline lookup yields CDR1 SNHLY and CDR2 FYNNEI. This CDR3 is built from 15 residues. V shed 6 bases and J shed 3 bases, with 16 bases lying between them. CDR3 in amino acids: CASSVAYGGTDTQYF. The DNA for the CDR3 is TGTGCCAGCAGCGTGGCCTACGGCGGTACAGATACGCAGTATTTT.